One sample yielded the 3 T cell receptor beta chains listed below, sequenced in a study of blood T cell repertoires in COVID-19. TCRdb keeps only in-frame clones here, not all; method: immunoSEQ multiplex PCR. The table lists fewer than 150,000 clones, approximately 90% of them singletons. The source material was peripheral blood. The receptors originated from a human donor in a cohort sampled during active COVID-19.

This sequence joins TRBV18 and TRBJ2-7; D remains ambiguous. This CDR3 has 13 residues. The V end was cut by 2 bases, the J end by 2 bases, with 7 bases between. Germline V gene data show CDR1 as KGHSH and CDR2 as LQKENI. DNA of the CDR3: TGTGCCAGCTCACCAGGGCCTACCTACGAGCAGTACTTC. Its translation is CASSPGPTYEQYF. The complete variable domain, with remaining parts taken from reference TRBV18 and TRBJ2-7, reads NAGVMQNPRHLVRRRGQEARLRCSPMKGHSHVYWYRQLPEEGLKFMVYLQKENIIDESGMPKERFSAEFPKEGPSILRIQQVVRGDSAAYFCASSPGPTYEQYFGPGTRLTVT.

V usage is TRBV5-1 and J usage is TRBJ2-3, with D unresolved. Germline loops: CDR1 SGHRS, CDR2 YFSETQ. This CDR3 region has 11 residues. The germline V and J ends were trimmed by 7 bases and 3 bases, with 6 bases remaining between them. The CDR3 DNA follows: TGCGCCAGCCTCGGGACAGATACGCAGTATTTT. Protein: CASLGTDTQYF.

This CDR3 reads CASSKKRRVAGGPYNEQFF. DNA for the CDR3: TGTGCCAGCAGCAAAAAGAGGCGTGTGGCGGGAGGACCTTACAATGAGCAGTTCTTC. This rearrangement joins TRBV21-1 to TRBJ2-1; the table's D call, TRBD2, was not checked against the DNA. TRBV21-1 is marked as a pseudogene. CDR3 length: 19 residues.